This T cell receptor (beta chain) was sequenced during a study of identical twins. Regarding this clonotype: The antigen is unknown.

The V end lost 1 base, the J end lost 2 bases, and 16 bases lay between the germline ends. The germline CDR1 and CDR2 sequences are DFQATT and SNEGSKA (reference sequence). The CDR3 is made up of 16 amino acids. Study observations and caveats: A lower insertion count was a feature of abundant cord blood beta clonotypes, with no such feature in memory repertoires. Monozygotic twin pairs showed more out-of-frame TCR alpha sharing than models estimated.

Using its own MiXCR run on the 5' RACE reads, TCRdb lists one record per CDR3 protein. Altogether roughly 1.6 million distinct CDR3 sequences are present, more than 30% being singletons, with the ten largest covering about 0.27%. This chain connects TRBV20-1 to TRBJ2-3; D remains unclear. The origin of this receptor is a newborn girl in good health. The sample consisted of cord blood. The CDR3 protein is CSARALGPATTDTQYF. The DNA of the CDR3 is TGCAGTGCTAGAGCCCTCGGCCCGGCGACCACAGATACGCAGTATTTT.